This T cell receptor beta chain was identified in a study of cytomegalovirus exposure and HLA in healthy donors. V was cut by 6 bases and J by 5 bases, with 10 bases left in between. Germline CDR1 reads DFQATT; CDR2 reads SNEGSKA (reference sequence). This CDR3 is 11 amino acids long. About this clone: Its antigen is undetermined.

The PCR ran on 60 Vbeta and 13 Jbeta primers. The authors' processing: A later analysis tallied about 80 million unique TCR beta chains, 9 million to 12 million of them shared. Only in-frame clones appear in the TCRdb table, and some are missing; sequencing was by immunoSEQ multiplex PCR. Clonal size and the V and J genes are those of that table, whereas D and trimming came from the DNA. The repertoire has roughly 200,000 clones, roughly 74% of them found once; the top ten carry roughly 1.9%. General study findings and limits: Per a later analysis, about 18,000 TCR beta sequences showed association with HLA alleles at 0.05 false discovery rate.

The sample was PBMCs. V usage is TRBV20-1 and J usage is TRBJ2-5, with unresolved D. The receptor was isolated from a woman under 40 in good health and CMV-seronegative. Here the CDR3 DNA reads TGCAGTGCCACGGTTGTGGAGACCCAGTACTTC. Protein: CSATVVETQYF.